These 22 T cell receptor beta chains were sequenced from one sample in a study of T cells after yellow fever vaccination. One entry per CDR3 protein, called by TCRdb with MiXCR from the 5' RACE reads. The table includes 250,000 to 400,000 distinct CDR3 sequences, roughly 4.3% detected once. The source material was PBMCs, sampled 15 days after the yellow fever booster vaccination. All receptors come from a young man who received the YFV17D yellow fever vaccine.

In its sample, this clonotype was seen many times. The genes are TRBV6-2 or TRBV6-3 and TRBJ2-7; 8 nucleotides align to TRBD2. The germline CDR1 and CDR2 sequences are MNHEY and SVGEGT. The CDR3 is 13 amino acids. Trimming took 9 bases from V and 3 from J; bases not matched to a gene: 7. This CDR3 is CARTVAGSYEQYV. The CDR3 bases are TGTGCCAGGACAGTAGCGGGGAGCTACGAGCAGTACGTC.

There are many counts of this clonotype. This rearrangement joins TRBV18 to TRBJ2-1, with D maybe TRBD2 (6 bases). The CDR3 contains 12 residues. Germline loops: CDR1 KGHSH, CDR2 LQKENI. V was trimmed by 10 bases and J by 10 bases, leaving 17 bases between them. Written as DNA, the CDR3 is TGTGCCACCGCGTATGAGGGGAGGGAGCAGTTCTTC. Translating gives CATAYEGREQFF.

This clonotype came up many times. V and J are TRBV7-2 and TRBJ1-6; D is undetermined. V was pared by 4 bases and J by 10 bases, with 8 bases between. Germline V gene lookup returns CDR1 SGHTA and CDR2 FQGNSA. There are 12 residues in the CDR3. The CDR3 nucleotides read TGTGCCAGCAGCTCCCTCGGCTCACCCCTCCACTTT. This sequence encodes CASSSLGSPLHF. The entire variable domain, with the rest obtained from reference TRBV7-2 and TRBJ1-6, is as follows: GAGVSQSPSNKVTEKGKDVELRCDPISGHTALYWYRQSLGQGLEFLIYFQGNSAPDKSGLPSDRFSAERTGGSVSTLTIQRTQQEDSAVYLCASSSLGSPLHFGNGTRLTVT.

In this sample, this clonotype turned up many times. The chain recombines TRBV28 with TRBJ1-3, with D tentatively TRBD1 (5 bases). The CDR3 sequence is 15 residues long. The V end lost 2 bases, the J end lost 1 base, and 9 bases lay between the germline ends. Germline values: CDR1 MDHEN, CDR2 SYDVKM. The CDR3 spells CASSLGGRSGNTIYF. The CDR3 coding sequence is TGTGCCAGCAGTTTAGGGGGGAGATCTGGAAACACCATATATTTT.

This clonotype has more than one count but fewer than ten. The rearrangement joins TRBV7-3 to TRBJ2-3; D may be TRBD1 (6 bases). The germline V gene encodes CDR1 SGHTA and CDR2 FQGTGA. The ends were cut back, 5 bases at V and 0 bases at J, with 12 bases in the middle. The CDR3 is 15 amino acids. DNA of the CDR3: TGTGCCAGCAGCCCGTCCGGACAGAGCACAGATACGCAGTATTTT. Its protein product is CASSPSGQSTDTQYF.

In its sample, this clonotype was seen many times. V is TRBV12-3 or TRBV12-4 and J is TRBJ2-1; D is undetermined. V shed 0 bases and J shed 0 bases, with 6 bases lying between them. The CDR3 length is 15 residues. For the CDR3, the DNA is TGTGCCAGCAGTTTAGCGGGCAACTCCTACAATGAGCAGTTCTTC. Amino acids: CASSLAGNSYNEQFF.

This clonotype has a handful of counts. The chain recombines TRBV27 with TRBJ1-5; D gene ambiguous. CDR3 length: 15 residues. Germline V gene lookup returns CDR1 MNHEY and CDR2 SMNVEV (reference sequence). V was cut by 5 bases and J by 0 bases, with 11 bases left in between. This CDR3 reads CASSLTPYSNQPQHF. The CDR3 DNA sequence: TGTGCCAGCAGTCTCACACCTTATAGCAATCAGCCCCAGCATTTT.

This clonotype was observed at least ten times. The rearrangement uses TRBV25-1 and TRBJ2-1; tentatively, D is TRBD2 (6 bases). This CDR3 is 15 amino acids long. Germline assignment: CDR1 MGHDK and CDR2 SYGVNS. The V end lost 1 base, the J end lost 9 bases, and 16 bases lay between the germline ends. CDR3 protein: CASSEFPWGSGEQFF. The CDR3 coding sequence is TGTGCCAGCAGTGAATTTCCCTGGGGTAGCGGTGAGCAGTTCTTC.

This clonotype was detected many times. V gene TRBV7-3 combines with J gene TRBJ2-3; no clear D gene. Germline CDR1 reads SGHTA; CDR2 reads FQGTGA. The CDR3 is made up of 12 amino acids. Trimming left V 4 bases short and J 0 bases short, with 2 bases between. The CDR3 DNA sequence: TGTGCCAGCAGCTCTAGCACAGATACGCAGTATTTT. Translated: CASSSSTDTQYF.

This chain connects TRBV11-2 to TRBJ2-2; D is ambiguous. Germline V gene sequence: CDR1 SGHAT, CDR2 FQNNGV. Trimming cost V 0 bases and J 4 bases, with 9 bases left between them. The CDR3 length is 15 residues. CDR3 bases: TGTGCCAGCAGCTTAGAGACCGCGAGCACCGGGGAGCTGTTTTTT. Translated: CASSLETASTGELFF.

This clonotype has a handful of counts. The chain links TRBV6-6 to TRBJ1-6, with no clear D. With 5 bases removed from V and 7 bases from J, the gap between germline ends came to 12 bases. CDR3 size: 14 residues. Germline lookup yields CDR1 MNHNY and CDR2 SVGAGI (reference sequence). Here the CDR3 reads CASSRRALNSPLHF. The CDR3, as DNA: TGTGCCAGCAGTCGGAGGGCTCTCAATTCACCCCTCCACTTT.

This clonotype was seen many times. The rearrangement uses TRBV6-2 or TRBV6-3 and TRBJ1-1; perhaps TRBD1 as D (5 bases). This CDR3 is built from 14 residues. V shed 2 bases and J shed 3 bases, with 10 bases lying between them. Germline V gene sequence: CDR1 MNHEY, CDR2 SVGEGT. As DNA, the CDR3 is TGTGCCAGCAGTTACACATCGGGGGACACTGAAGCTTTCTTT. Protein sequence: CASSYTSGDTEAFF.

The table lists this clonotype with many counts. The chain joins TRBV6-2 or TRBV6-3 to TRBJ1-1; D is ambiguous. Germline V gives CDR1 MNHEY, CDR2 SVGEGT. This CDR3 has 12 residues. Trimming took off 6 bases at V and 3 bases at J, with 8 bases between the two ends. The CDR3 region is CASRPDYTEAFF. The CDR3, as DNA: TGTGCCAGCAGGCCAGATTACACTGAAGCTTTCTTT.

The chain uses TRBV5-1 and TRBJ1-6; unclear D gene. The V end was cut by 2 bases, the J end by 0 bases, with 9 bases between. The CDR3 is made up of 16 amino acids. Germline CDR1 reads SGHRS; CDR2 reads YFSETQ. In nucleotides, the CDR3 is TGCGCCAGCAGCTTAGAAGGGAGCTCCTATAATTCACCCCTCCACTTT. Protein: CASSLEGSSYNSPLHF.

This chain's CDR3 is CASSRGVRDLSIHPNSPLHF. The CDR3 region has the DNA TGCGCCAGCAGCCGGGGGGTCCGGGACTTGTCTATCCACCCCAATTCACCCCTCCACTTT. The chain uses TRBV5-1 and TRBJ1-6; TRBD1 is a possible D gene (5 bases). The germline gives CDR1 SGHRS, CDR2 YFSETQ. V lost 4 bases, J lost 7 bases, and 30 bases lay in between. The CDR3 loop spans 20 amino acids.

This clonotype showed up many times. The CDR3 here is CASSFSGSETQYF. The CDR3 coding sequence is TGCGCCAGCAGCTTTTCGGGGTCGGAGACCCAGTACTTC. The genes are TRBV5-1 and TRBJ2-5; possibly TRBD2 for D (5 bases). Looked up from germline, CDR1 is SGHRS and CDR2 is YFSETQ. Trimming left V 2 bases short and J 5 bases short, with 10 bases between. The CDR3 contains 13 residues.

This clonotype showed up just a few times. The chain combines TRBV5-1 with TRBJ2-5; no reliable D call. The CDR3 sequence is 11 residues long. The germline gives CDR1 SGHRS, CDR2 YFSETQ. Trimming removed 0 bases at V and 7 bases at J, with 4 bases between. For the CDR3, the DNA is TGCGCCAGCAGCTTGGAAGTGACCCAGTACTTC. Encoded protein: CASSLEVTQYF.

This clonotype was recorded at least ten times. The chain uses TRBV5-1 and TRBJ2-1, with 9 bases fitting TRBD2. This CDR3 is 15 amino acids long. Germline-derived CDR1 and CDR2 are SGHRS and YFSETQ. V lost 2 bases to trimming and J lost 6 bases; unmatched junction nucleotides: 6. The CDR3 sequence is CASSLVAGASNEQFF. The CDR3 coding sequence is TGCGCCAGCAGCTTAGTAGCGGGGGCTAGCAATGAGCAGTTCTTC.

This clonotype was seen ten or more times. The CDR3, as DNA: TGCGCCAGCAGCCAAGCAGACGAGGGGTTCTACGAGCAGTACTTC. Residues: CASSQADEGFYEQYF. The chain carries TRBV4-3 and TRBJ2-7, with D possibly called TRBD1 or TRBD2 (5 bases each). Germline V gene data show CDR1 as LGHNA and CDR2 as YSLEER. The CDR3 length is 15 residues. Between the trimmed V and J ends, which lost 1 base and 3 bases, there was a span of 13 bases.

This clonotype appeared many times. This rearrangement joins TRBV6-5 to TRBJ1-4, with D tentatively TRBD1 (6 bases). Germline V gene sequence: CDR1 MNHEY, CDR2 SVGAGI. Trimming removed 6 bases from V and 11 bases from J, with 25 bases in between. The CDR3 runs to 16 residues. CDR3 bases: TGTGCCAGCAGGGGGGCCGTAGAGGGCGGAATGGGGAAACTGTTTTTT. Translating gives CASRGAVEGGMGKLFF.

V usage is TRBV9 and J usage is TRBJ2-5; D might be TRBD2 (5 bases). The germline V and J ends were trimmed by 0 bases and 2 bases, with 11 bases remaining between them. There are 15 residues in the CDR3. Germline V gene lookup returns CDR1 SGDLS and CDR2 YYNGEE. In DNA form, the CDR3 reads TGTGCCAGCAGCGTAGGACCGGGGTGGCAAGAGACCCAGTACTTC. This translates into CASSVGPGWQETQYF.

This clonotype occurred a few times. This sequence joins TRBV2 and TRBJ1-4; D gene uncertain. This CDR3 is 13 amino acids long. The germline V gene encodes CDR1 SNHLY and CDR2 FYNNEI. Trimming stripped 10 bases from V and 8 bases from J, with 17 bases between. CDR3 in amino acids: CATEESAREKLFF. In DNA, the CDR3 is TGTGCCACCGAGGAGTCGGCAAGAGAAAAACTGTTTTTT.